This T cell receptor (beta chain) was retrieved from a study of blood T cell repertoires in COVID-19. Across the study: The study drew acute and convalescent COVID-19 samples from the United States, Italy and Spain. T cells, B-cell-depleted T cells, or PBMCs provided the cDNA or gDNA that served as material.

Per germline, CDR1 MNHNY and CDR2 SVGAGI (reference sequence). This CDR3 comprises 14 residues. Deletions cut 2 bases from V and 4 bases from J, with 11 bases between. Original handling: Amplification from reference gene primers served as the basis for estimated nucleated cell counts. Profiled with immunoSEQ multiplex PCR; TCRdb holds only in-frame clones, not every one. V and J calls and clone size follow that table, whereas D and trimming were derived from the DNA. This sample has 75,000 to 90,000 clones, with roughly 78% found just once. This TCR came from a woman between 65 and 79 years old with acute or convalescent COVID-19. This chain joins TRBV6-6 and TRBJ2-5; weak D call: TRBD1 (5 bases). Sequencing was carried out using peripheral blood. In DNA, the CDR3 is TGTGCCAGCAGTTACCTCAGGGAAGGAGAGACCCAGTACTTC. Translated, it gives CASSYLREGETQYF.